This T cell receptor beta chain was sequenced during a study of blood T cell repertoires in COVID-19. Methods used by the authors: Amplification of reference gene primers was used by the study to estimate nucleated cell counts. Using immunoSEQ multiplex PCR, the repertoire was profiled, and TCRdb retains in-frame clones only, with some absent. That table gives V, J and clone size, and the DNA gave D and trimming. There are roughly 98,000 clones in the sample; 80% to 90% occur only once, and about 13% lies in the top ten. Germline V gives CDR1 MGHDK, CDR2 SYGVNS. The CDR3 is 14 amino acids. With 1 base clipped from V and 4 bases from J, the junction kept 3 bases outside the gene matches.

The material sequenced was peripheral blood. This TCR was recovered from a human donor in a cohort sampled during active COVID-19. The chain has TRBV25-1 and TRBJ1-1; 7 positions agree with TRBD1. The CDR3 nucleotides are TGTGCCAGCAGTGAATCTTCAGGGGGCACTGAAGCTTTCTTT. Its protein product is CASSESSGGTEAFF.